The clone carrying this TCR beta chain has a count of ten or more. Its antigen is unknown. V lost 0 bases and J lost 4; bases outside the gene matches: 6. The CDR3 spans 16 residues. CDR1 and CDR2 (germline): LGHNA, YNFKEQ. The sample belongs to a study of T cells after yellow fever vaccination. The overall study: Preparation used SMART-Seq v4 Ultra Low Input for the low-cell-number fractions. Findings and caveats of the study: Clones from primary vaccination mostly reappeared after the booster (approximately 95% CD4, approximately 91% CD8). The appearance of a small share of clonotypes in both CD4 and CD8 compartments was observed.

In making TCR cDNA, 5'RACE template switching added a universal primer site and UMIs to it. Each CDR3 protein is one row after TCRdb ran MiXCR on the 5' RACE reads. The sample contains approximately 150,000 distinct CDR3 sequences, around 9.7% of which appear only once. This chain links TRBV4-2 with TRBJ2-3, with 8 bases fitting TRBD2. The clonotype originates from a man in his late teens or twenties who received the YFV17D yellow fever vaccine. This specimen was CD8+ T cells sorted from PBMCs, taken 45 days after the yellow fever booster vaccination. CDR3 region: CASSQDIGGASDTQYF. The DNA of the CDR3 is TGTGCCAGCAGCCAAGATATCGGGGGGGCTTCAGATACGCAGTATTTT.